The present T cell receptor (beta chain) was sequenced within a study of regulatory T cells in long-lasting Graves disease. Both iRepertoire HTBI primers and Arm-PCR of CDR3 regions were used to build the TCR beta libraries. One entry per CDR3 protein results from TCRdb running MiXCR on the multiplex PCR reads. The sample has 350,000 to 550,000 distinct CDR3 sequences, around 15% seen once. Germline V lookup: CDR1 MNHNS, CDR2 SASEGT. The CDR3 covers 14 residues. Trimming removed 5 bases from V and 9 bases from J, with 17 bases in between. The sample's time point: newly diagnosed GD, antithyroid drugs for less than 3 months. RNA from PBMCs was the source of the TCR library. In its sample, this clonotype was seen a few times. A further study also used this sample, focusing on T cells in Graves' hyperthyroidism and ophthalmopathy. As reported in that work: HTBI primers were employed in a first-round RT-PCR of the TCR CDR3.

This receptor was taken from a woman between 45 and 60 years old with Graves disease. The chain is built from TRBV6-1 and TRBJ2-1; weak D call: TRBD2 (6 bases). The source was peripheral blood mononuclear cells (PBMCs), collected at new diagnosis, from a patient treated with antithyroid drugs. The CDR3 region is CASSLRDSVSEQFF. The CDR3, as DNA: TGTGCCAGCAGTCTCCGGGACTCCGTAAGTGAGCAGTTCTTC.